The 19 T cell receptor beta chains below come from one sample, sequenced in a study of neurological immune-mediated disorders. TCRdb passed the 5' RACE reads through MiXCR, listing each CDR3 protein once. This sample has about 58,000 distinct CDR3 sequences; approximately 3.6% occur once, and the top ten carry roughly 6.6%. The sequenced sample consisted of PBMCs. The source is a woman in her fifties or sixties with multiple sclerosis.

By proportion, this clonotype is medium-sized. This chain links TRBV20-1 with TRBJ2-1; 7 bases line up with TRBD2. J was trimmed by 8 bases and V by 3 bases; bases with no gene match: 16. Germline values: CDR1 DFQATT, CDR2 SNEGSKA (reference sequence). CDR3 length: 16 residues. The CDR3, as DNA: TGCAGTGCTAGCCCTGGGGGGGATCGGGTTGGGGATGAGCAGTTCTTC. Its translation: CSASPGGDRVGDEQFF.

Ten or more counts support this clonotype. This chain joins TRBV29-1 and TRBJ2-1, with 14 bases aligning to TRBD2. V was clipped by 2 bases and J by 6 bases; unmatched bases: 3. Germline assignment: CDR1 SQVTM and CDR2 ANQGSEA. This CDR3 contains 15 residues. This chain's CDR3 is CSVETGTSGSNEQFF. CDR3 bases: TGCAGCGTTGAAACCGGGACTAGCGGGAGCAATGAGCAGTTCTTC.

This clonotype showed up many times. The CDR3 protein is CSVQLGSYNEQFF. DNA for the CDR3: TGCAGCGTACAGCTCGGCTCCTACAATGAGCAGTTCTTC. This chain links TRBV29-1 with TRBJ2-1; D is unclear. Germline CDR1 reads SQVTM; CDR2 reads ANQGSEA. V was shortened by 6 bases and J by 0 bases, with 9 bases between the two germline ends. This CDR3 is built from 13 residues.

This clonotype has a count of ten or more. The rearrangement joins TRBV15 to TRBJ2-7; TRBD1 matches 8 bases. Trimming cost V 5 bases and J 5 bases; bases outside gene matches: 5. CDR1 LNHNV and CDR2 YYDKDF come from the germline V gene (reference sequence). CDR3 length: 13 residues. In nucleotides, the CDR3 is TGTGCCACCAGCGTAGACAGGGGCCACGAGCAGTACTTC. It translates to CATSVDRGHEQYF.

Worth noting for this clonotype: This may be a read error, as it is one base from a much larger clone. The chain employs TRBV7-6 and TRBJ1-1, with 8 bases identical to TRBD1. This CDR3 is 15 amino acids long. With 5 bases clipped from V and 4 bases from J, the junction kept 9 bases outside the gene matches. From germline, CDR1 is SGHVS and CDR2 FNYEAQ. Written as DNA, the CDR3 is TGTGCCAGCAGCCACAGGGGGGGCCGGAGCACTGAAGCTTTCTTT. It yields the protein CASSHRGGRSTEAFF.

This clonotype was recorded many times. The chain links TRBV7-2 to TRBJ1-5; D not certain. Germline V CDR1 and CDR2: SGHTA, FQGNSA. This CDR3 comprises 15 residues. The V and J ends lost 1 base and 4 bases respectively, with 11 bases between them. The CDR3 DNA follows: TGTGCCAGCAGCTTAGTGTCGGGTGTAAATCAGCCCCAGCATTTT. Its translation is CASSLVSGVNQPQHF.

The sample holds many counts of this clonotype. V and J are TRBV7-8 and TRBJ1-5; D is unresolved. With 1 base removed from V and 3 bases from J, the gap between germline ends came to 13 bases. Germline V CDR1 and CDR2: SGHVS, FQNEAQ. This CDR3 region has 16 residues. The CDR3 nucleotides read TGTGCCAGCAGCTTAGGGGTTGTGGGGTACAATCAGCCCCAGCATTTT. Translating it yields CASSLGVVGYNQPQHF.

This clonotype appeared many times. The chain couples TRBV28 to TRBJ2-1; D is unclear. V was trimmed by 1 base and J by 3 bases, leaving 7 bases between them. Germline V CDR1 and CDR2: MDHEN, SYDVKM. The CDR3 contains 14 residues. In DNA form, the CDR3 reads TGTGCCAGCAGTTTATTCAAGGGCTACAATGAGCAGTTCTTC. This encodes CASSLFKGYNEQFF.

This clonotype occurred many times. The chain links TRBV5-1 to TRBJ2-3; possibly TRBD1 for D (7 bases). V lost 6 bases and J 0 bases, leaving 11 bases between the germline ends. The germline V gene encodes CDR1 SGHRS and CDR2 YFSETQ. This CDR3 region has 14 residues. CDR3 bases: TGCGCCAGCATTCAGGGGGGAAGCACAGATACGCAGTATTTT. Amino acids: CASIQGGSTDTQYF.

Ten or more counts support this clonotype. V and J are TRBV2 and TRBJ2-7; D is possibly TRBD2 (6 bases). CDR1 and CDR2 from the germline V gene are SNHLY and FYNNEI. The CDR3 length is 15 residues. V gave up 7 bases and J gave up 1 base, with 17 bases separating them. CDR3 bases: TGTGCCAGCACCCTACAACCGGGGGATTCCTACGAGCAGTACTTC. This codes for CASTLQPGDSYEQYF.

In this sample, this clonotype turned up many times. The V call is TRBV20-1, the J call TRBJ1-5; TRBD1 aligns across 7 bases. Germline V lookup: CDR1 DFQATT, CDR2 SNEGSKA (reference sequence). The junction had 13 bases not matched to a gene; V was cut back by 2 bases and J by 6 bases. The CDR3 spans 16 residues. The CDR3 DNA reads as TGCAGTGCTAGACGCCCGACAGGGTTAGGAAGTCAGCCCCAGCATTTT. Translating gives CSARRPTGLGSQPQHF.

V is TRBV7-6 and J is TRBJ2-1, with 11 bases matching TRBD2. The germline V gene encodes CDR1 SGHVS and CDR2 FNYEAQ. This CDR3 contains 16 residues. Trimming took 4 bases from V and 7 from J; bases not matched to a gene: 9. CDR3 coding DNA: TGTGCCAGCAGCTCTAACCTAGCGGGAGGCCGGAATGAGCAGTTCTTC. Translation gives CASSSNLAGGRNEQFF.

This clonotype was counted ten times or more. V gene TRBV5-1 combines with J gene TRBJ2-1; 12 nucleotides agree with TRBD2. V shed 0 bases, J shed 6 bases, and the junction held 16 bases outside the gene matches. Germline CDR1 reads SGHRS; CDR2 reads YFSETQ. There are 20 residues in the CDR3. The CDR3 is CASSLAPSGGAHFYSNEQFF. CDR3 sequence (DNA): TGCGCCAGCAGCTTGGCGCCTAGCGGGGGGGCCCACTTCTACAGCAATGAGCAGTTCTTC.

This clonotype appeared many times. V is TRBV6-2 or TRBV6-3 and J is TRBJ1-4; D gene ambiguous. Germline V gene lookup returns CDR1 MNHEY and CDR2 SVGEGT. V lost 2 bases and J lost 14, with 12 bases in between. The CDR3 has 12 amino acids. DNA of the CDR3: TGTGCCAGCAGTTACGAACGAGCCATTCTGTTTTTT. This codes for CASSYERAILFF.

In this sample, this clonotype turned up many times. The chain recombines TRBV19 with TRBJ2-7; the D is unclear. V was shortened by 3 bases and J by 5 bases, with 17 bases between the two germline ends. CDR3 length: 15 residues. CDR1 and CDR2 (germline): LNHDA, SQIVND (reference sequence). CDR3 amino acids: CASSIRQMRKDEQYF. The CDR3 bases are TGTGCCAGTAGTATTCGTCAGATGCGAAAGGACGAGCAGTACTTC.

The rearrangement uses TRBV9 and TRBJ1-3; D is possibly TRBD1 (5 bases). There are 14 residues in the CDR3. CDR1 is SGDLS and CDR2 is YYNGEE in the germline V gene. The ends were cut back, 3 bases at V and 0 bases at J, with 7 bases in the middle. The CDR3 sequence is CASSGGLSGNTIYF. DNA for the CDR3: TGTGCCAGCAGCGGGGGCCTCTCTGGAAACACCATATATTTT.

This clonotype was observed at least ten times. This chain links TRBV5-5 with TRBJ1-1; TRBD1 might be the D (5 bases). Germline V CDR1 and CDR2: SGHKS, YYEKEE (reference sequence). V was clipped by 1 base and J by 5 bases, with 15 bases between them. The CDR3 sequence is 15 residues long. The CDR3, as DNA: TGTGCCAGCAGCTTGAGAGGGGATGGATTTACTGAAGCTTTCTTT. Translating it yields CASSLRGDGFTEAFF.

This clonotype has a count of ten or more. The rearrangement uses TRBV5-1 and TRBJ2-2; unclear D gene. This CDR3 has 14 amino acids. The germline V and J ends were trimmed by 5 bases and 5 bases, with 13 bases remaining between them. Germline V gives CDR1 SGHRS, CDR2 YFSETQ. In DNA form, the CDR3 reads TGCGCCAGCAGTTTCGCGTTAGGTACCGGGGAGCTGTTTTTT. Translating gives CASSFALGTGELFF.

This clonotype was counted many times. CDR3 sequence reads: CASSSRQGEFTGELFF. In nucleotides, the CDR3 is TGTGCCAGCAGCTCCCGACAGGGGGAATTCACCGGGGAGCTGTTTTTT. The rearrangement joins TRBV5-4 to TRBJ2-2; TRBD1 matches at 9 bases. The CDR3 extends over 16 amino acids. The J segment lost 4 bases and the V segment lost 3 bases, leaving 7 bases of the junction unmatched. CDR1 is SGHNT and CDR2 is YYREEE in the germline V gene (reference sequence).